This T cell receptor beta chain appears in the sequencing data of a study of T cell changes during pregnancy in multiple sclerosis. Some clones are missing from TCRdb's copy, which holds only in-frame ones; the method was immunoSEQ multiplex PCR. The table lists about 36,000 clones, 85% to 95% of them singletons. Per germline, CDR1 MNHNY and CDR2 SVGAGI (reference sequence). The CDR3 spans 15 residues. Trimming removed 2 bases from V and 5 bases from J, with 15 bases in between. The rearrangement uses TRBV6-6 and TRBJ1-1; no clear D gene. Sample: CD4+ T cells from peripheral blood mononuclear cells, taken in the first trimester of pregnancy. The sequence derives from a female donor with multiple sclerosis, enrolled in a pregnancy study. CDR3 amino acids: CASSYPLGGRTEAFF. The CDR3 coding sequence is TGTGCCAGCAGTTACCCGTTGGGAGGGCGGACTGAAGCTTTCTTT.